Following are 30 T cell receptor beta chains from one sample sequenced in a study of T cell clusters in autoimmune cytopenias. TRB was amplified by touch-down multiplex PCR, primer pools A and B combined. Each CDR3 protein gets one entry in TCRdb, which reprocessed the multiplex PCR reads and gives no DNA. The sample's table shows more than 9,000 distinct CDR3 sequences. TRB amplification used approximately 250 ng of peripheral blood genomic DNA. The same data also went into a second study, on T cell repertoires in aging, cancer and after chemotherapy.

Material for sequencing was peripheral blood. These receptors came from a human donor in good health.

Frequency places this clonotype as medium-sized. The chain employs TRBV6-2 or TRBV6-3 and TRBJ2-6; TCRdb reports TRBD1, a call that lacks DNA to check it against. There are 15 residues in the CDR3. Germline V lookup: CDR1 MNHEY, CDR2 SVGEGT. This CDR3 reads CASSYPGDGANVLTF.

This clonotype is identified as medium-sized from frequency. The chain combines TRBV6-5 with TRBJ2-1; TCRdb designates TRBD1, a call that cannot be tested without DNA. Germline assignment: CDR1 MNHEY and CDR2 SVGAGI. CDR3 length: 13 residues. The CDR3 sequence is CASSLRGYNEQFF.

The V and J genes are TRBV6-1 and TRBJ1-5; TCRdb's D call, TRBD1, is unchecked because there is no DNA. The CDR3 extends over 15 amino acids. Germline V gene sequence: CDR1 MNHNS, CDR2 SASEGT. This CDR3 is CASSPWAAGGQPQHF.

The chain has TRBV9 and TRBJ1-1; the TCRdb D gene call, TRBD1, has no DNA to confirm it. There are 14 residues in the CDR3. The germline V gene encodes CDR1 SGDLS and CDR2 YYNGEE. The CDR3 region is CASSVGPGVTEAFF.

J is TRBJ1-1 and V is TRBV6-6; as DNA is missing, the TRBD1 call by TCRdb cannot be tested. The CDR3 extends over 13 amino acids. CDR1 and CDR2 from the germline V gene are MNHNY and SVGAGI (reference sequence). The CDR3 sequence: CASSYFGATEAFF.

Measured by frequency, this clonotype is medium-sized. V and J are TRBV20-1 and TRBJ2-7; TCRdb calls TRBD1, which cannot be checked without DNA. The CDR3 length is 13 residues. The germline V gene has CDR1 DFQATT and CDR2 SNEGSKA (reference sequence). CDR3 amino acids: CSAVRTGGVEQYF.

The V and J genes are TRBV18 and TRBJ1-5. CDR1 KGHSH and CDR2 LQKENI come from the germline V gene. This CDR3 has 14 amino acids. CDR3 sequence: CASSLGHSNQPQHF.

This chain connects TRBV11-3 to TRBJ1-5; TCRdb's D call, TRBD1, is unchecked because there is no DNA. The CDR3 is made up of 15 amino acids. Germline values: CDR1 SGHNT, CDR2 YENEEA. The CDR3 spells CASQGGRDSNQPQHF.

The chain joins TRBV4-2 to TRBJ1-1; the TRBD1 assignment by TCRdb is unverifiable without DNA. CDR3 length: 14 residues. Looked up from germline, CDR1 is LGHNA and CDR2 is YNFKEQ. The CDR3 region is CASSQRQGHTEAFF.

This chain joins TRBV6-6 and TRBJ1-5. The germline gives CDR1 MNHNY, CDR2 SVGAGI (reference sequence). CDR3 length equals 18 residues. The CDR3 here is CASSYGRGPARSNQPQHF.

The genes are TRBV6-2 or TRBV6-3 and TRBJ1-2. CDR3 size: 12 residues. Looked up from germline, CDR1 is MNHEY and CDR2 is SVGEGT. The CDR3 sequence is CASSYASQGYTF.

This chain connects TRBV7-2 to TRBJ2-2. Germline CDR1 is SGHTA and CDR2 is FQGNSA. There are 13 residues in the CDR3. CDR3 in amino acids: CASSPNFRGELFF.

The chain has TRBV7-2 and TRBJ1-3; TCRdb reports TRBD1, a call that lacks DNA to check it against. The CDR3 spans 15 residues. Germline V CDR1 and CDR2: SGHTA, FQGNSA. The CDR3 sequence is CASSWDSSSGNTIYF. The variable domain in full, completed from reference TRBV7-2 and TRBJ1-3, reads GAGVSQSPSNKVTEKGKDVELRCDPISGHTALYWYRQSLGQGLEFLIYFQGNSAPDKSGLPSDRFSAERTGGSVSTLTIQRTQQEDSAVYLCASSWDSSSGNTIYFGEGSWLTVV.

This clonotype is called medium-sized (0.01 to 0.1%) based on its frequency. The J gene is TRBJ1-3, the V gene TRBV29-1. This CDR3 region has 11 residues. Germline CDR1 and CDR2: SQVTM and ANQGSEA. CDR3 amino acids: CSVVLGNTIYF.

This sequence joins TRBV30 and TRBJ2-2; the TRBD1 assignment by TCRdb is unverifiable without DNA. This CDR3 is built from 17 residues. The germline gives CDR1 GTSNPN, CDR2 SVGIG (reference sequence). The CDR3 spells CAWSGGAWNRNTGELFF. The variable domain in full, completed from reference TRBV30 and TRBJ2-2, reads SQTIHQWPATLVQPVGSPLSLECTVEGTSNPNLYWYRQAAGRGLQLLFYSVGIGQISSEVPQNLSASRPQDRQFILSSKKLLLSDSGFYLCAWSGGAWNRNTGELFFGEGSRLTVL.

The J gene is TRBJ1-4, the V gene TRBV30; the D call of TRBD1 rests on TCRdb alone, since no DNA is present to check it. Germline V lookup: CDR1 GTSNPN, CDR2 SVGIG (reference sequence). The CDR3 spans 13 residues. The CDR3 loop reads CAWSAGSDEKLFF. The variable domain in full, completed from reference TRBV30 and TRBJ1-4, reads SQTIHQWPATLVQPVGSPLSLECTVEGTSNPNLYWYRQAAGRGLQLLFYSVGIGQISSEVPQNLSASRPQDRQFILSSKKLLLSDSGFYLCAWSAGSDEKLFFGSGTQLSVL.

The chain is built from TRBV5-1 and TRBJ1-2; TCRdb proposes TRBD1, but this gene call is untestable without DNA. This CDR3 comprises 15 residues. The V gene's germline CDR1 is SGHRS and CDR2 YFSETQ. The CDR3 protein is CASSLRAGGYYGYTF.

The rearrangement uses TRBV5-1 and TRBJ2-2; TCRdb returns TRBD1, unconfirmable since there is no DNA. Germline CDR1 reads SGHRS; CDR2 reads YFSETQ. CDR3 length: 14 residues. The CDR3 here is CASSSPRTAGELFF.

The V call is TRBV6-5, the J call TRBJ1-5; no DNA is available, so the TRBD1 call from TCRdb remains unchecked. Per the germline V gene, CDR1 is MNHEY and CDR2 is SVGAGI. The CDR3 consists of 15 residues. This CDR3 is CASSGDSRSNQPQHF.

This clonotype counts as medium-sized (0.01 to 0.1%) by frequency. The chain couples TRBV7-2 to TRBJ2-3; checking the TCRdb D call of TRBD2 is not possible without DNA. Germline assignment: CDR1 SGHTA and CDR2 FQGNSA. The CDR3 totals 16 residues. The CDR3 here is CASSLQPSGLPDTQYF.

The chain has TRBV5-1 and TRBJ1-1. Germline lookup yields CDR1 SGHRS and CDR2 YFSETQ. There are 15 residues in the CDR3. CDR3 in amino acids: CASSLVELGQSEAFF.

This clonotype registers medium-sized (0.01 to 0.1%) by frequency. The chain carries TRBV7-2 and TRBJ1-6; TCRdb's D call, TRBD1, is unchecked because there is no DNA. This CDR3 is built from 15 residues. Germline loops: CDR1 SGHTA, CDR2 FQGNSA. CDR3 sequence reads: CASSPRGGQGEPLHF.

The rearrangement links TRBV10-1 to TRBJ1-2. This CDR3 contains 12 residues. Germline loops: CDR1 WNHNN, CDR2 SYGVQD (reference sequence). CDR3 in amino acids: CASSDPNYGYTF.

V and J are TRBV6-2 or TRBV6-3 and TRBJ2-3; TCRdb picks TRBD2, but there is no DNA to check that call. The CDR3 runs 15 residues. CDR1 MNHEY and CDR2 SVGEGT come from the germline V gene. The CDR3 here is CASSSLAGGRDTQYF.

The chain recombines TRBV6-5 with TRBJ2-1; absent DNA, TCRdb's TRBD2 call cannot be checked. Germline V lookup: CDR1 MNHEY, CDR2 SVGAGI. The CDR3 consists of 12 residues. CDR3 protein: CASRISGGGQFF.

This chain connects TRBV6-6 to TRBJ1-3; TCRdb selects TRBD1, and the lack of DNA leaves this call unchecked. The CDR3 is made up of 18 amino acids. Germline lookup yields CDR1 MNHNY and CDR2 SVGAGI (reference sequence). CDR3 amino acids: CASRPGTGGYGSGNTIYF.

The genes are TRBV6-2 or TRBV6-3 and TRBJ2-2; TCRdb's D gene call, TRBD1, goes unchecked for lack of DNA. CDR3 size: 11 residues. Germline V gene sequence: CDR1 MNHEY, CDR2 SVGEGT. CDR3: CAGGNTGELFF.

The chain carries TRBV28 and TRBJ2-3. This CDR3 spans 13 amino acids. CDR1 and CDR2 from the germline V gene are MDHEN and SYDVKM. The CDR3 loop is CASSPTHTDTQYF.

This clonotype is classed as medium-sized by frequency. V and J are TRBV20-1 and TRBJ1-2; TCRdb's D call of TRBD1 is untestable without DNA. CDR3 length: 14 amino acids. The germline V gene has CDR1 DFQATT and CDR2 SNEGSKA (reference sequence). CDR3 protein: CSAREAGGGYGYTF.

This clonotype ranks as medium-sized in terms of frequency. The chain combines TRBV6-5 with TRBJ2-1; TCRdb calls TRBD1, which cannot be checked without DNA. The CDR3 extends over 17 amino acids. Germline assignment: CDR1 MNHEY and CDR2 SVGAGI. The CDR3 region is CASSYDFPSSSYNEQFF.